This T cell receptor beta chain was found in a study of CD8+CD57+ T cells in acquired aplastic anemia. The wider study: Sorted cells (CD4+ and CD8+) yielded DNA amounts that averaged approximately 3.2 ug. Healthy donors yielded 9.5 million to 11 million CD4+ cell reads on average.

Profiling of TCR beta VDJ combinations and CDR3 sequences used genomic DNA as template. MiXCR was run by TCRdb on the reads, yielding one entry per CDR3 protein. The data contain roughly 190,000 distinct CDR3 sequences, roughly half of them singletons. Concerning this clonotype itself: Antigen specificity is unknown. A much larger clone sits a single nucleotide away, making a read error possible.

The CDR3 extends over 13 amino acids. The V gene's germline CDR1 is SGHRS and CDR2 YFSETQ. Study findings and constraints: Common to patients and controls were roughly 30 CD8+ CDR3 sequences.

The sequence was obtained from a human donor in good health, serving as a control. The material sequenced was sorted CD4+, CD8+, or CD8+CD57+ T cells (not recorded which) from PBMCs. The rearrangement joins TRBV5-1 to TRBJ2-3; D perhaps matches TRBD2 (5 bases). DNA for the CDR3: TGTGCCAGCGGTCTGGAGGGCACAGATACGCAGTATTTT. Translation gives CASGLEGTDTQYF.